This TCR beta chain was identified in a study of blood T cell repertoires in COVID-19. Study-level background: Acute and convalescent COVID-19 specimens originated in the United States, Italy and Spain. PBMCs, B-cell-depleted T cells, or T cells provided the cDNA or gDNA that made up the material.

Recruits, aged 18 to 89 years, lived in 24 US areas. Donors in Cohort 3 who had recovered were those with two negative PCRs, healthcare professional clearance, or resolution of their symptoms. Germline V gene lookup returns CDR1 LNHDA and CDR2 SQIVND (reference sequence). The CDR3 contains 16 residues. The junction had 3 bases not matched to a gene; V was cut back by 3 bases and J by 1 base. The repertoire was sequenced with immunoSEQ multiplex PCR; TCRdb's copy has only in-frame clones and lacks some. The sample has 250,000 to 350,000 clones, 90% seen once. The sequence was collected from a man aged 60-69 years who had recovered from COVID-19. The chain has TRBV19 and TRBJ2-2; 9 bases map to TRBD2. Specimen: PBMCs or T cells enriched from blood (not recorded which). CDR3 protein: CASSILAGLNTGELFF. The CDR3 bases are TGTGCCAGTAGTATCCTAGCGGGGTTGAACACCGGGGAGCTGTTTTTT.